This entry is about one TCR beta chain. The target antigen is unknown. When replicate PCRs were run on sorted subsets, they used 200 ng DNA, tens of thousands of T cell genomes. Generated by immunoSEQ multiplex PCR, the TCRdb table keeps only in-frame clones and is missing some. The sample contains approximately 2,300,000 clones, 85% to 95% of which appear only once. Donors were healthy HIV-negative adults without recently reported acute infections or vaccinations. This record comes from a study of shared clonotypes between healthy human individuals. General observations from the study: Relative to clonotypes present in all four donors, those not shared had lower generation probabilities. The sharing of 5% to 6.5% of naive CD4 clonotypes was seen across several donors.

CDR3 length equals 14 residues. V was trimmed by 9 bases and J by 6 bases, leaving 17 bases between them. Looked up from germline, CDR1 is LNHNV and CDR2 is YYDKDF (reference sequence). The genes are TRBV15 and TRBJ2-2; D uncertain. The sequence came from a man between 18 and 35 years old in good health. Some clones in this sample may be carry-over from other donors' samples. The sequenced sample consisted of naive CD4+ T cells from PBMCs. Sample subset: CD45RA+ positively selected. In DNA, the CDR3 is TGTGCCACTTCCGGGCAGCTCGGGCCCGGGGAGCTGTTTTTT. The encoded protein is CATSGQLGPGELFF.